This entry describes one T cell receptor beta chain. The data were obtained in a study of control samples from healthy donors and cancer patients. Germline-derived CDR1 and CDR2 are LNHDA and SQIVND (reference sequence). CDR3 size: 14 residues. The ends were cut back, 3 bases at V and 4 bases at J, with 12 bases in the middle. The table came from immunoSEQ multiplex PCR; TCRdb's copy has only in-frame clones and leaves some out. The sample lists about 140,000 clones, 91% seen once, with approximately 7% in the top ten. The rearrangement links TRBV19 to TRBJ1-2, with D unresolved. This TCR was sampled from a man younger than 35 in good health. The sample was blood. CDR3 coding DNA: TGTGCCAGTAGTATCGGTCAGCAAACCTATGGCTACACCTTC. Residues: CASSIGQQTYGYTF.